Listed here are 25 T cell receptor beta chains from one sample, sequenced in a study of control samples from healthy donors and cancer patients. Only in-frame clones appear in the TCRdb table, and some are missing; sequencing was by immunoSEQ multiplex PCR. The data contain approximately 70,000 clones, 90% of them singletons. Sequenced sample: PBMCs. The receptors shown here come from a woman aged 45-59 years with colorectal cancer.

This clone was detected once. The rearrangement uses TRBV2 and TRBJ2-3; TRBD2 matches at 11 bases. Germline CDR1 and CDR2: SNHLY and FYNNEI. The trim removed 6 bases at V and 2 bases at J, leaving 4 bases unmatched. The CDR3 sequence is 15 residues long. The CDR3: CASRPTSGATDTQYF. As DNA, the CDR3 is TGTGCCAGCAGACCGACTAGCGGGGCCACAGATACGCAGTATTTT.

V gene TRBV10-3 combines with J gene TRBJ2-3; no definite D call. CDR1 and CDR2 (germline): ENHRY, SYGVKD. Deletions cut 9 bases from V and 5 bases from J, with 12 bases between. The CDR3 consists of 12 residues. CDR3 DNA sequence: TGTGCCATTGGACGCGATGGAGATACGCAGTATTTT. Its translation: CAIGRDGDTQYF.

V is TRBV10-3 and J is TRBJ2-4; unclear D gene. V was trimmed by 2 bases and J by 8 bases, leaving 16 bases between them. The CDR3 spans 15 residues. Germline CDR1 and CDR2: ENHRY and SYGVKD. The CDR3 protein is CAISELRLRVYIQYF. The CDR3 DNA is TGTGCCATCAGTGAGCTAAGGTTAAGGGTTTACATTCAGTACTTC.

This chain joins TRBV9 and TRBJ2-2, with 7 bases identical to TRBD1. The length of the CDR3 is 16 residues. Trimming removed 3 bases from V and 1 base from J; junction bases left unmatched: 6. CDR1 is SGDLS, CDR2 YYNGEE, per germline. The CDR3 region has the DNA TGTGCCAGCAGCGGTAGGTGGACAGGGAACACCGGGGAGCTGTTTTTT. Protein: CASSGRWTGNTGELFF.

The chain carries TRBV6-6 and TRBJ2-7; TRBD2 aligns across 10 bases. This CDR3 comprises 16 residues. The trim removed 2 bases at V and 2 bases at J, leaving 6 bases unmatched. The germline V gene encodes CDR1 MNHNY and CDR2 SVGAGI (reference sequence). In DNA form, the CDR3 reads TGTGCCAGCAGTTACCATAGCGGGAGGATACCCTACGAGCAGTACTTC. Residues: CASSYHSGRIPYEQYF.

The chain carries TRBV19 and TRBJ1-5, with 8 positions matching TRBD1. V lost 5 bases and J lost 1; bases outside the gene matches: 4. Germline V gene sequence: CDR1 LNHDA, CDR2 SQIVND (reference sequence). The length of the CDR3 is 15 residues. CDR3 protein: CASSVTGGSNQPQHF. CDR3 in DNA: TGTGCCAGTAGTGTCACAGGGGGGAGCAATCAGCCCCAGCATTTT.

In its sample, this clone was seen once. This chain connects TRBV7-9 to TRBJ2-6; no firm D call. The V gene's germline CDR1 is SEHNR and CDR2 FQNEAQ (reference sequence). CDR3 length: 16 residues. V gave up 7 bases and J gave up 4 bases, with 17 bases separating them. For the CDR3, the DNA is TGTGCCAGCACCAAAAGCTGGCTCTCAGGGGCCAACGTCCTGACTTTC. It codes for CASTKSWLSGANVLTF. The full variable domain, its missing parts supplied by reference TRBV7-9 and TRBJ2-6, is DTGVSQNPRHKITKRGQNVTFRCDPISEHNRLYWYRQTLGQGPEFLTYFQNEAQLEKSRLLSDRFSAERPKGSFSTLEIQRTEQGDSAMYLCASTKSWLSGANVLTFGAGSRLTVL.

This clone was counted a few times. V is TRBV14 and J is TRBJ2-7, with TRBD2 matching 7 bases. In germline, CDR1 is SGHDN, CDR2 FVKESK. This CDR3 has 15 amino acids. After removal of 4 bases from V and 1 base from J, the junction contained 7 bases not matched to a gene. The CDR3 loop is CASSRTRGVSYEQYF. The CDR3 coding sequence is TGTGCCAGCAGCCGCACCCGGGGGGTATCCTACGAGCAGTACTTC.

CDR3 residues: CASSFETGGFYEQYF. CDR3 in DNA: TGTGCCAGCAGCTTCGAGACAGGGGGTTTCTACGAGCAGTACTTC. The genes are TRBV7-2 and TRBJ2-7; 9 positions agree with TRBD1. Germline CDR1 is SGHTA and CDR2 is FQGNSA. The junction had 6 bases not matched to a gene; V was cut back by 3 bases and J by 3 bases. The CDR3 covers 15 residues.

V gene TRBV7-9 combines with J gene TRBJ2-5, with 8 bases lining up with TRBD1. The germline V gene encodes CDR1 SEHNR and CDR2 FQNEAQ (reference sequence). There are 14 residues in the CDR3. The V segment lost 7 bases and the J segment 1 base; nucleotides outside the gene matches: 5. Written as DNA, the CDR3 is TGTGCCAGCAAAGCAGGGGGCCGCCAAGAGACCCAGTACTTC. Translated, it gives CASKAGGRQETQYF.

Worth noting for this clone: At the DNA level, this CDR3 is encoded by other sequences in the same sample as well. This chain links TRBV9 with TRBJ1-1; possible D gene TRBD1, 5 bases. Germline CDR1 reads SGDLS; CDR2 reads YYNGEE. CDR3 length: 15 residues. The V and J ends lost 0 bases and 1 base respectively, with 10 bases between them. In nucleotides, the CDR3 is TGTGCCAGCAGCGTAGTAGGGACGGGGAACACTGAAGCTTTCTTT. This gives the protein CASSVVGTGNTEAFF.

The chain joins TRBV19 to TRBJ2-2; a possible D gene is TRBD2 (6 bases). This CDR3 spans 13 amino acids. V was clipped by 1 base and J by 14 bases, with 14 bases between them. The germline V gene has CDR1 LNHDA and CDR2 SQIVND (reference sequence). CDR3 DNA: TGTGCCAGTAGTATAGTCCGGGACTCCCTCCTGTTTTTT. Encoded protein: CASSIVRDSLLFF.

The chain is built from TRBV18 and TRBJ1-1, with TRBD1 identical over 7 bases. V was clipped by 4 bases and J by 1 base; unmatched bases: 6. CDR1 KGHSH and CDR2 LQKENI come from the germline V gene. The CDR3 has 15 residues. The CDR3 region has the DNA TGTGCCAGCTCACAAGAAACAGGGGAGAACACTGAAGCTTTCTTT. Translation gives CASSQETGENTEAFF.

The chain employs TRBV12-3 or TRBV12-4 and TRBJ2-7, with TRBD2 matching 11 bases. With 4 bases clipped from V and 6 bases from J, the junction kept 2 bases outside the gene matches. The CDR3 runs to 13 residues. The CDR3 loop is CASSSGLAGEQYF. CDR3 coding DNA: TGTGCCAGCAGTTCCGGACTAGCGGGCGAGCAGTACTTC.

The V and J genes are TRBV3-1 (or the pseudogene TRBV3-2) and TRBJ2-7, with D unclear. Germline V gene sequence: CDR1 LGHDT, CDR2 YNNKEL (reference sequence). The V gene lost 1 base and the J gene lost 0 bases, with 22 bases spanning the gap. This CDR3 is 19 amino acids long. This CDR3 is CASSQVGGGTRTHSYEQYF. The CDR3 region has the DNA TGTGCCAGCAGCCAAGTGGGCGGCGGCACGCGAACCCACTCCTACGAGCAGTACTTC.

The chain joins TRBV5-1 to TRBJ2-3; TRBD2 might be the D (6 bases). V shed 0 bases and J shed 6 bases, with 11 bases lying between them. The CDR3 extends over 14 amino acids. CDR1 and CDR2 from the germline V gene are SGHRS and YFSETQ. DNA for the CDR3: TGCGCCAGCAGCTTGGGAGCGGGCGGCGATACGCAGTATTTT. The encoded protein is CASSLGAGGDTQYF.

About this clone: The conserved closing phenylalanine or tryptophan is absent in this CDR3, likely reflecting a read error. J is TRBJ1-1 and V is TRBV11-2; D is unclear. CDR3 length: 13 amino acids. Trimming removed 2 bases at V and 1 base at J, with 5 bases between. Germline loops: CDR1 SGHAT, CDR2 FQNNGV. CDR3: CASSLHGNTEAFL. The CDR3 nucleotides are TGTGCCAGCAGCTTACACGGGAACACTGAAGCTTTCCTT.

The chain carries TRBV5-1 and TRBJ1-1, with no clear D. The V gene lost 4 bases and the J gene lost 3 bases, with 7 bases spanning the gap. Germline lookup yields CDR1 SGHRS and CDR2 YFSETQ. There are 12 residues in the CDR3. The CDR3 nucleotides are TGCGCCAGCAGCCTAATGGACACTGAAGCTTTCTTT. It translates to CASSLMDTEAFF.

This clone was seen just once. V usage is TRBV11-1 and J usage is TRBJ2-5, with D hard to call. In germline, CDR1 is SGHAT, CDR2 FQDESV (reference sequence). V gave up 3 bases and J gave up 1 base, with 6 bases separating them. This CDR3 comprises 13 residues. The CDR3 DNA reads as TGTGCCAGCAGCTTCGGCTTCCAAGAGACCCAGTACTTC. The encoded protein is CASSFGFQETQYF.

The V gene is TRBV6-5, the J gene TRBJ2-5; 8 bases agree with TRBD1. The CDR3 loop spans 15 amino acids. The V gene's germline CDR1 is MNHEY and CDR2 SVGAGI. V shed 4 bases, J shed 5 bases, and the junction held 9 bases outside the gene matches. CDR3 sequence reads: CASSSHAGGWETQYF. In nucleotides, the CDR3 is TGTGCCAGCAGTTCCCATGCAGGGGGCTGGGAGACCCAGTACTTC.

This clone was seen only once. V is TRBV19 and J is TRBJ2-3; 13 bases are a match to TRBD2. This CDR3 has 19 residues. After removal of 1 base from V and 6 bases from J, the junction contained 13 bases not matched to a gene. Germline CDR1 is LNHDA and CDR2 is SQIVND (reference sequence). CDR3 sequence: CASSIGLLAGGPSADTQYF. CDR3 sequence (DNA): TGTGCCAGTAGTATAGGCTTACTAGCGGGAGGGCCTTCTGCTGATACGCAGTATTTT.

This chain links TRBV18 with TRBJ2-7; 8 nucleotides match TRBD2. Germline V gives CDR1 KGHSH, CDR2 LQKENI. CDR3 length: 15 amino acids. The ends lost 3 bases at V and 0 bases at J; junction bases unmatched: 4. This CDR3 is CASSPGLDPSYEQYF. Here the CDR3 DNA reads TGTGCCAGCTCACCGGGACTAGACCCCTCCTACGAGCAGTACTTC.

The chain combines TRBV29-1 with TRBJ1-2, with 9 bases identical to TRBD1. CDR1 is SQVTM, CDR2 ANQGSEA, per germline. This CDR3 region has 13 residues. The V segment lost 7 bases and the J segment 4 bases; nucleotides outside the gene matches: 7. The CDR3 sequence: CSGEQGAGYGYTF. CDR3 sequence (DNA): TGCAGCGGAGAACAGGGGGCAGGCTATGGCTACACCTTC.

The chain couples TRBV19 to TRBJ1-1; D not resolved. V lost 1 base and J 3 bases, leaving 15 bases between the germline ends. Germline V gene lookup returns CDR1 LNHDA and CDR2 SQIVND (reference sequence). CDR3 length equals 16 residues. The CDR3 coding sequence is TGTGCCAGTAGTATAGCCACGACCTGGGGTTACACTGAAGCTTTCTTT. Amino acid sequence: CASSIATTWGYTEAFF.

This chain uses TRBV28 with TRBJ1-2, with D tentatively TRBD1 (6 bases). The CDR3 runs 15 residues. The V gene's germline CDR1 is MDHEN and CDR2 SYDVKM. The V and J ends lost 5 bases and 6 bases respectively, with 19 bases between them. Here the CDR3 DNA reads TGTGCCAGCAGTAGTCAGGGGAGGTTTGGGGATGGCTACACCTTC. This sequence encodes CASSSQGRFGDGYTF.